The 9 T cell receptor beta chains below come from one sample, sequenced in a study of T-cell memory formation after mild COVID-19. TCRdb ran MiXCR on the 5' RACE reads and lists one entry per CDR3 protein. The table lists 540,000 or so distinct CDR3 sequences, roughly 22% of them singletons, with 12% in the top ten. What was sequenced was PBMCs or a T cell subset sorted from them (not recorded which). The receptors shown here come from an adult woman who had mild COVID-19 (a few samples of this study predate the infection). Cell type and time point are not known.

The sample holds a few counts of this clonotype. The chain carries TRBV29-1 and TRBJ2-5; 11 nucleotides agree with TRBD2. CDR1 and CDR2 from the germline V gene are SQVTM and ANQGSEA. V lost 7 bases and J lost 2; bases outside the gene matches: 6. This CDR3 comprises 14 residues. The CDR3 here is CSAQGLAAQETQYF. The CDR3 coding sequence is TGCAGCGCACAGGGACTAGCGGCTCAAGAGACCCAGTACTTC.

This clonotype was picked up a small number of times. The CDR3 spells CASSVSGTGGRCNQPQHF. For the CDR3, the DNA is TGTGCCAGCAGCGTATCCGGGACAGGGGGCAGGTGCAATCAGCCCCAGCATTTT. The V and J genes are TRBV11-1 and TRBJ1-5, with 12 nucleotides matching TRBD1. Germline values: CDR1 SGHAT, CDR2 FQDESV (reference sequence). This CDR3 contains 18 residues. Trimming cost V 5 bases and J 2 bases; bases outside gene matches: 10.

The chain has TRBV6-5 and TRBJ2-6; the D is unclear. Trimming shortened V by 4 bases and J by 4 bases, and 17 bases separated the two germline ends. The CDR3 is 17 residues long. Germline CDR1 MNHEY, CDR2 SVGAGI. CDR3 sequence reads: CASSSTWTFSGANVLTF. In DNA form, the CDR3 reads TGTGCCAGCAGTTCGACCTGGACCTTTTCCGGGGCCAACGTCCTGACTTTC.

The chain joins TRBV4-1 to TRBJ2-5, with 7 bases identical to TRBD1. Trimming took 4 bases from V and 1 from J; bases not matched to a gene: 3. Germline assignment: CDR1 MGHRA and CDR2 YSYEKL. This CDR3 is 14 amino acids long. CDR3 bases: TGCGCCAGCAGCCCCCGGGACAGCCAAGAGACCCAGTACTTC. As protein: CASSPRDSQETQYF.

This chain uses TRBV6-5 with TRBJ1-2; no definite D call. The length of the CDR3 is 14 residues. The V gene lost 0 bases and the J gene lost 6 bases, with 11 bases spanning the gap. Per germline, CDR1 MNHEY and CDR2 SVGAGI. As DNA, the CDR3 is TGTGCCAGCAGTTACTCGGCAGGAATAAATGGCTACACCTTC. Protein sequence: CASSYSAGINGYTF.

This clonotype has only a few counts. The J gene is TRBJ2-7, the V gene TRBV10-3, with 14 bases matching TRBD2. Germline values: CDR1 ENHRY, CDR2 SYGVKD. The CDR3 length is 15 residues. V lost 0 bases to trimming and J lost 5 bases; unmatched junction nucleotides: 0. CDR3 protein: CAISESTSGGDEQYF. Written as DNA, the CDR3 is TGTGCCATCAGTGAGTCGACTAGCGGGGGGGACGAGCAGTACTTC.

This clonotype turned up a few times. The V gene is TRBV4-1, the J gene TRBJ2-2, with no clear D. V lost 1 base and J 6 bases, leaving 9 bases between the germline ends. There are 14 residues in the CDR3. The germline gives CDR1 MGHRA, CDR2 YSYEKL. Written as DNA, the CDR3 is TGCGCCAGCAGCCAAGTTGTGCTAGCCGGGGAGCTGTTTTTT. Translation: CASSQVVLAGELFF.

DNA of the CDR3: TGCAGCGTTGATCTGGCCAGCACAGATACGCAGTATTTT. This encodes CSVDLASTDTQYF. The chain links TRBV29-1 to TRBJ2-3; no clear D. This CDR3 is 13 amino acids long. CDR1 is SQVTM, CDR2 ANQGSEA, per germline. Trimming took 3 bases from V and 0 from J, leaving 7 bases between them.

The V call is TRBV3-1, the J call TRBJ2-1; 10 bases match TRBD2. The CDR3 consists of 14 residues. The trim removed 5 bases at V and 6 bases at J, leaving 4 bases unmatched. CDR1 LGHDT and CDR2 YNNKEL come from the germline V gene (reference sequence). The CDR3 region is CASSFQRGGNEQFF. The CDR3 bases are TGTGCCAGCAGCTTCCAGCGGGGGGGCAATGAGCAGTTCTTC.